Listed below are T cell receptor beta chains from one sample, sequenced in a study of blood T cell repertoires in COVID-19. Method: immunoSEQ multiplex PCR; TCRdb's copy keeps in-frame clones and lacks some. The sample has a few hundred thousand clones, 87% seen once. The material sequenced was PBMCs or T cells enriched from blood (not recorded which). These receptors came from a woman aged 40 to 50 who had recovered from COVID-19. The CDR3 runs from the conserved cysteine through the conserved F or W. The D gene is left open where the match is weak. Clone size is not always given. Where it is, it says once, few, many or a class for expanded clones.

j_gene: TRBJ1-2; v_gene: TRBV10-1; abundance: NA; d_gene: NA; CDR3nt: TGCGCCAGCAGTGAGTCGCAAAGGGGTGGCTACACCTTC; CDR3aa: CASSESQRGGYTF
j_gene: TRBJ1-6; v_gene: TRBV27; abundance: few; d_gene: NA; CDR3nt: TGTGCCAGCAGACAACAGGGATCCTATAATTCACCCCTCCACTTT; CDR3aa: CASRQQGSYNSPLHF
j_gene: TRBJ2-7; v_gene: TRBV5-1; abundance: NA; d_gene: TRBD1; CDR3nt: TGCGCCAGCAGCGAGGGGACAGGGGGGAACGAGCAGTACTTC; CDR3aa: CASSEGTGGNEQYF
j_gene: TRBJ2-1; v_gene: TRBV5-6; abundance: NA; d_gene: TRBD1; CDR3nt: TGTGCCAGCAGCTCCAGGGGGCTGTCCTACAATGAGCAGTTCTTC; CDR3aa: CASSSRGLSYNEQFF
j_gene: TRBJ1-4; v_gene: TRBV27; abundance: NA; d_gene: NA; CDR3nt: TGTGCCAGCAGTCTGGAGGCAGGGGTTAGGGAAAAACTGTTTTTT; CDR3aa: CASSLEAGVREKLFF
j_gene: TRBJ1-2; v_gene: TRBV7-2; abundance: NA; d_gene: NA; CDR3nt: TGTGCCAGCAGCCAGGACAGCCTTTATGGCTACACCTTC; CDR3aa: CASSQDSLYGYTF
j_gene: TRBJ2-1; v_gene: TRBV12-3/TRBV12-4; abundance: NA; d_gene: NA; CDR3nt: TGTGCCAGCAGTTCGTCACTCTTCAATGAGCAGTTCTTC; CDR3aa: CASSSSLFNEQFF
j_gene: TRBJ2-7; v_gene: TRBV15; abundance: NA; d_gene: NA; CDR3nt: TGTGCCACCAGCAGACATAGCGAGCTTGGCGAGCAGTACTTC; CDR3aa: CATSRHSELGEQYF
j_gene: TRBJ2-4; v_gene: TRBV27; abundance: NA; d_gene: TRBD1; CDR3nt: TGTGCCAGCAGTTCTGGGACAGGGGTAGCCAAAAACATTCAGTACTTC; CDR3aa: CASSSGTGVAKNIQYF
j_gene: TRBJ2-7; v_gene: TRBV19; abundance: few; d_gene: NA; CDR3nt: TGTGCCAGTAGTATATCGGTGGGGGGCTCCTACGAGCAGTACTTC; CDR3aa: CASSISVGGSYEQYF
j_gene: TRBJ1-1; v_gene: TRBV24-1; abundance: once; d_gene: TRBD1; CDR3nt: TGTGCCACCAGTGTAGGGGGCGCGGGGACTGAAGCTTTCTTT; CDR3aa: CATSVGGAGTEAFF
j_gene: TRBJ2-2; v_gene: TRBV7-7; abundance: NA; d_gene: TRBD2; CDR3nt: TGTGCTAGCAGCCCAAGAGCGGGAGAGGTGACCGGGGAGCTGTTTTTT; CDR3aa: CASSPRAGEVTGELFF
j_gene: TRBJ1-3; v_gene: TRBV2; abundance: NA; d_gene: NA; CDR3nt: TGTGCCAGCAGTGAGCACAGCTCTGGAAACACCATATATTTT; CDR3aa: CASSEHSSGNTIYF
j_gene: TRBJ1-5; v_gene: TRBV7-2; abundance: once; d_gene: NA; CDR3nt: TGTGCCAGCAGCTTAGCAGTTGGAGGGAGGCAGCCCCAGCATTTT; CDR3aa: CASSLAVGGRQPQHF
j_gene: TRBJ1-1; v_gene: TRBV7-2; abundance: NA; d_gene: NA; CDR3nt: TGTGCCAGCAGCTTAGGGCAGGGGTACACTGAAGCTTTCTTT; CDR3aa: CASSLGQGYTEAFF
j_gene: TRBJ1-1; v_gene: TRBV5-1; abundance: once; d_gene: TRBD1; CDR3nt: TGCGCCAGCAGCCCAACAGGGGAAACTGAAGCTTTCTTT; CDR3aa: CASSPTGETEAFF
j_gene: TRBJ2-1; v_gene: TRBV7-3; abundance: once; d_gene: TRBD2; CDR3nt: TGTGCCAGCAGCCTCGGCGGGACTAGCGGGTTCAATGAGCAGTTCTTC; CDR3aa: CASSLGGTSGFNEQFF
j_gene: TRBJ1-5; v_gene: TRBV15; abundance: once; d_gene: NA; CDR3nt: TGTGCCACAGTGTTAGGCAATCAGCCCCAGCATTTT; CDR3aa: CATVLGNQPQHF
j_gene: TRBJ2-1; v_gene: TRBV28; abundance: NA; d_gene: TRBD2; CDR3nt: TGTGCCAGCAGTTTGGGGGTAGCGGGGACAAATGAGCAGTTCTTC; CDR3aa: CASSLGVAGTNEQFF
j_gene: TRBJ2-7; v_gene: TRBV18; abundance: NA; d_gene: TRBD1; CDR3nt: TGTGCCAGCTCGCCTGGACAGGGGGAAGACGAGCAGTACTTC; CDR3aa: CASSPGQGEDEQYF
j_gene: TRBJ1-3; v_gene: TRBV2; abundance: NA; d_gene: NA; CDR3nt: TGTGCCAGCAGTTTCGGACTGAGACGAGGTGGAGGATCTGGAAACACCATATATTTT; CDR3aa: CASSFGLRRGGGSGNTIYF
j_gene: TRBJ2-1; v_gene: TRBV5-6; abundance: NA; d_gene: TRBD1; CDR3nt: TGTGCCAGCAGTTACCGGGACAGGGGGCAAAATGAGCAGTTCTTC; CDR3aa: CASSYRDRGQNEQFF
j_gene: TRBJ2-5; v_gene: TRBV19; abundance: NA; d_gene: TRBD1; CDR3nt: TGTGCCAGTATGGGGACAGGCCAAGAGACCCAGTACTTC; CDR3aa: CASMGTGQETQYF
j_gene: TRBJ2-5; v_gene: TRBV24-1; abundance: NA; d_gene: NA; CDR3nt: TGTGCCACCAGTGTGTGGGGGGAAGAGACCCAGTACTTC; CDR3aa: CATSVWGEETQYF
j_gene: TRBJ2-5; v_gene: TRBV28; abundance: NA; d_gene: TRBD1; CDR3nt: TGTGCCAGCAGTCCCCACGATCCGACAGGGTTGGGAGAGACCCAGTACTTC; CDR3aa: CASSPHDPTGLGETQYF
j_gene: TRBJ2-1; v_gene: TRBV7-9; abundance: NA; d_gene: NA; CDR3nt: TGTGCCAGCAGCTCTAGCCCATCCTCGCATGAGCAGTTCTTC; CDR3aa: CASSSSPSSHEQFF
j_gene: TRBJ2-1; v_gene: TRBV2; abundance: once; d_gene: NA; CDR3nt: TGTGCCAGCAATCATCCGAGGAGTGAGCAGTTCTTC; CDR3aa: CASNHPRSEQFF
j_gene: TRBJ2-5; v_gene: TRBV7-2; abundance: NA; d_gene: NA; CDR3nt: TGTGCCAGCAGCACCGGACAGTTTCAAGAGACCCAGTACTTC; CDR3aa: CASSTGQFQETQYF
j_gene: TRBJ1-3; v_gene: TRBV7-6; abundance: NA; d_gene: TRBD1; CDR3nt: TGTGCCAGCAGCACCACAGGGGTTGGAAACACCATATATTTT; CDR3aa: CASSTTGVGNTIYF
j_gene: TRBJ2-7; v_gene: TRBV7-2; abundance: NA; d_gene: NA; CDR3nt: TGTGCCAGCAGCCCGTCAACGACAGGAGTCGAGCAGTACTTC; CDR3aa: CASSPSTTGVEQYF
j_gene: TRBJ2-2; v_gene: TRBV10-2; abundance: NA; d_gene: NA; CDR3nt: TGCGCCAGCAGTGTTGAGGGGAACACCGGGGAGCTGTTTTTT; CDR3aa: CASSVEGNTGELFF
j_gene: TRBJ1-4; v_gene: TRBV7-6; abundance: NA; d_gene: NA; CDR3nt: TGTGCCAGCCACCCCCCCCGTTCGGGTGAAAAACTGTTTTTT; CDR3aa: CASHPPRSGEKLFF
j_gene: TRBJ2-5; v_gene: TRBV24-1; abundance: once; d_gene: NA; CDR3nt: TGTGCCACCAGTGATCCTCAGGAGACCCAGTACTTC; CDR3aa: CATSDPQETQYF
j_gene: TRBJ1-6; v_gene: TRBV5-1; abundance: few; d_gene: NA; CDR3nt: TGCGCCAGCAGCCGGGGGGACGATAATTCACCCCTCCACTTT; CDR3aa: CASSRGDDNSPLHF
j_gene: TRBJ2-3; v_gene: TRBV10-3; abundance: NA; d_gene: TRBD2; CDR3nt: TGTGCCACCACTAGCGCGCTGAGCACAGATACGCAGTATTTT; CDR3aa: CATTSALSTDTQYF
j_gene: TRBJ2-1; v_gene: TRBV25-1; abundance: NA; d_gene: NA; CDR3nt: TGTGCCAGGTACCTAGTTAACAATGAGCAGTTCTTC; CDR3aa: CARYLVNNEQFF
j_gene: TRBJ1-3; v_gene: TRBV7-2; abundance: NA; d_gene: NA; CDR3nt: TGTGCCAGCAGCTTTACCTGGGGCGGAAACACCATATATTTT; CDR3aa: CASSFTWGGNTIYF
j_gene: TRBJ1-3; v_gene: TRBV4-3; abundance: many; d_gene: TRBD1; CDR3nt: TGCGCCAGCAGCCACACTACAGGGGTCGTGTCTGGAAACACCATATATTTT; CDR3aa: CASSHTTGVVSGNTIYF
j_gene: TRBJ2-2; v_gene: TRBV28; abundance: NA; d_gene: NA; CDR3nt: TGTGCCAGCCTCCGGACTTTTGGGAACACCGGGGAGCTGTTTTTT; CDR3aa: CASLRTFGNTGELFF
j_gene: TRBJ1-4; v_gene: TRBV6-1; abundance: NA; d_gene: NA; CDR3nt: TGTGCCAGCAGTGAAGCCCCGGGGGGCGAAAAACTGTTTTTT; CDR3aa: CASSEAPGGEKLFF
j_gene: TRBJ2-5; v_gene: TRBV7-7; abundance: NA; d_gene: NA; CDR3nt: TGTGCTAGCAGCGCCCGGGCGGGCCTCCAAGAGACCCAGTACTTC; CDR3aa: CASSARAGLQETQYF
j_gene: TRBJ2-5; v_gene: TRBV5-1; abundance: NA; d_gene: TRBD1; CDR3nt: TGCGCCAGCAGCTATACAGGGGGCGAAGAGACCCAGTACTTC; CDR3aa: CASSYTGGEETQYF
j_gene: TRBJ1-6; v_gene: TRBV12-3/TRBV12-4; abundance: NA; d_gene: NA; CDR3nt: TGTGCCAGCAGGCGCCCAGGGAACTCACCCCTCCACTTT; CDR3aa: CASRRPGNSPLHF
j_gene: TRBJ2-7; v_gene: TRBV6-2/TRBV6-3; abundance: NA; d_gene: TRBD2; CDR3nt: TGTGCCAGCAGCTATAGAATAGGGACTAGCGGGAGTCTCGAGCAGTACTTC; CDR3aa: CASSYRIGTSGSLEQYF
j_gene: TRBJ2-1; v_gene: TRBV5-1; abundance: NA; d_gene: NA; CDR3nt: TGCGCCAGCAGCTTGCTCAGTGGACTCTACAATGAGCAGTTCTTC; CDR3aa: CASSLLSGLYNEQFF
j_gene: TRBJ2-1; v_gene: TRBV6-5; abundance: NA; d_gene: TRBD2; CDR3nt: TGTGCCAGCAGTTACTCGCCTAGCGGGAGTTCGGATGAGCAGTTCTTC; CDR3aa: CASSYSPSGSSDEQFF